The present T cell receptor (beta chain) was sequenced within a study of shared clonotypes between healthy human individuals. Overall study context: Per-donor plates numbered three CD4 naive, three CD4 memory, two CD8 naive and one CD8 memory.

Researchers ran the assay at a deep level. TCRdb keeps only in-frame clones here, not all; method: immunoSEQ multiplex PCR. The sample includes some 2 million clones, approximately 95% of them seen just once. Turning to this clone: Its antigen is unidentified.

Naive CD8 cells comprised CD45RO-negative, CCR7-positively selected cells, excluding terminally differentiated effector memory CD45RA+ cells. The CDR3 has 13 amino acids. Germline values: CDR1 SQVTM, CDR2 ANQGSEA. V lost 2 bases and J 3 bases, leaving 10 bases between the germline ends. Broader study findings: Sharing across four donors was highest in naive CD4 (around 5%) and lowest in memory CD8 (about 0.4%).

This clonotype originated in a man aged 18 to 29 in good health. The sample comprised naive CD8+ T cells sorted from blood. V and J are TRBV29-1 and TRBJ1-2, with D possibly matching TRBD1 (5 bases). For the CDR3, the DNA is TGCAGCGTTGAATTCAGGGTGGACTATGGCTACACCTTC. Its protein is CSVEFRVDYGYTF.